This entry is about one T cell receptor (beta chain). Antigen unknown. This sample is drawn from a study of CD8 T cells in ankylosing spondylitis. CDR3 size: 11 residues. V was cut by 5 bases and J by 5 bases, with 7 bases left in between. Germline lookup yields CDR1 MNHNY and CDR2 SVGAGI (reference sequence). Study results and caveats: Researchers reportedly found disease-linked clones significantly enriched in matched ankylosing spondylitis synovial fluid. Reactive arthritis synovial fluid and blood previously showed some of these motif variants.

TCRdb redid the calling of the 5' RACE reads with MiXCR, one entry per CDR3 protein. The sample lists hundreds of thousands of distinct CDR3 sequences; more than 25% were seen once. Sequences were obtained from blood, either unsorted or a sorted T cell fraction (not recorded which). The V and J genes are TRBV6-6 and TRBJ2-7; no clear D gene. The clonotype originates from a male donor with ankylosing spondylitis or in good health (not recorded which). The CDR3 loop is CASSNDNEQYF. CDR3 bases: TGTGCCAGCAGTAACGACAACGAGCAGTACTTC.